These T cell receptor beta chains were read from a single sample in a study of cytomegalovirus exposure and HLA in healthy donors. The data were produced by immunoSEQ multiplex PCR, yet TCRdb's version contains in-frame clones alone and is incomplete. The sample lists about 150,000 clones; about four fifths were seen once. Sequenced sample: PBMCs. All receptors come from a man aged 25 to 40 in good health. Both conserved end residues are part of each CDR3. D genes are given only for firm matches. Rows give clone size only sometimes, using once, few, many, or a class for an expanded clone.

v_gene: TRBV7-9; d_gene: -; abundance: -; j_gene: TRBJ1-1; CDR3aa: CSSTVWNTEAFF; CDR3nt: TGTTCCAGCACCGTCTGGAACACTGAAGCTTTCTTT
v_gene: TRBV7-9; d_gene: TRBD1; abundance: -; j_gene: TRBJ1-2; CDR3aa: CASSFIQGNYGYTF; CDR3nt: TGTGCCAGCAGTTTCATACAGGGGAACTATGGCTACACCTTC
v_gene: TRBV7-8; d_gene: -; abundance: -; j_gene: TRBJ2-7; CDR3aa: CASSLTGFREQYF; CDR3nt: TGTGCCAGCAGCCTGACAGGTTTTCGGGAGCAGTACTTC
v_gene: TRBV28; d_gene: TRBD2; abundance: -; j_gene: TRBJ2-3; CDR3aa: CASSSRLADTQYF; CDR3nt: TGTGCCAGCAGTTCAAGACTAGCGGATACGCAGTATTTT
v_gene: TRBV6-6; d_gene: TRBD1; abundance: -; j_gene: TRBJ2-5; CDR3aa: CASSYSRQGAEETQYF; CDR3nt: TGTGCCAGCAGTTACTCGAGGCAGGGGGCGGAGGAGACCCAGTACTTC
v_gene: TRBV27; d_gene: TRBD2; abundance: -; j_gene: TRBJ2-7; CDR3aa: CASSLREAYEQYF; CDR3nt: TGTGCCAGCAGTTTGCGGGAGGCCTACGAGCAGTACTTC
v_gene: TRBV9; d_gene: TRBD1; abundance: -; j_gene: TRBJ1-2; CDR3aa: CASSVGRDRGGNYGYTF; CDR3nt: TGTGCCAGCAGCGTTGGCCGGGACAGGGGGGGGAACTATGGCTACACCTTC
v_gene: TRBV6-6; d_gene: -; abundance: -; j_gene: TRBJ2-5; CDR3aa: CASSWDNGETQYF; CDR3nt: TGTGCCAGCAGTTGGGACAACGGAGAGACCCAGTACTTC
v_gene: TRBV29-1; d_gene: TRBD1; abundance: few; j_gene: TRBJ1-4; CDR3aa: CSVGQSLEKLFF; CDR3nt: TGCAGCGTGGGACAGAGCCTCGAAAAACTGTTTTTT
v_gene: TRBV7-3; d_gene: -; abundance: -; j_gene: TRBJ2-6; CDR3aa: CASSFGGSGANVLTF; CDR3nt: TGTGCCAGCAGCTTTGGAGGCTCTGGGGCCAACGTCCTGACTTTC